This T cell receptor beta chain is drawn from a study of OX40 agonist ivuxolimab in advanced cancers. Sequencing used immunoSEQ multiplex PCR; TCRdb keeps in-frame clones, though not all of them. Of about 62,000 clones in the sample, approximately 88% were seen once. The ends lost 7 bases at V and 5 bases at J; junction bases unmatched: 7. The CDR3 has 13 residues. Per the germline V gene, CDR1 is SQVTM and CDR2 is ANQGSEA. The rearrangement joins TRBV29-1 to TRBJ1-4; TRBD1 agrees at 7 bases. This receptor was taken from an adult with an advanced solid tumor such as melanoma, head and neck, liver or kidney cancer. The specimen comprised CD4+ or CD8+ T cells sorted from blood, sampled in a trial of the OX40 agonist ivuxolimab. CDR3 sequence reads: CSALRGGNEKLFF. CDR3 DNA: TGCAGCGCCCTCAGAGGGGGCAATGAAAAACTGTTTTTT.